One T cell receptor (beta chain) is described in this entry. Authors' analysis steps: Scientists estimated how many nucleated cells there were by amplifying reference gene primers. The assay was immunoSEQ multiplex PCR, and TCRdb's table has in-frame clones only and misses some. V and J calls plus clone size are reproduced from that table; the DNA served to infer D and trimming. The sample lists some 290,000 clones, around 90% occurring once. These data are taken from a study of blood T cell repertoires in COVID-19. Study details: Acute and convalescent COVID-19 specimens originated in the United States, Italy and Spain. The cDNA or gDNA used as material had been derived from T cells, B-cell-depleted T cells, or PBMCs.

Recruits, aged 18 to 89 years, lived in some 25 US areas. Input material: PBMCs or T cells enriched from blood (not recorded which). The sequence derives from a woman in her thirties or forties with acute COVID-19.

The CDR3 DNA reads as TGCGCCCGCGACAGGGGGAATCAGCCCCAGCATTTT. Translation gives CARDRGNQPQHF. The V and J genes are TRBV10-1 and TRBJ1-5, with TRBD1 matching over 9 bases. CDR1 is WNHNN and CDR2 is SYGVQD in the germline V gene (reference sequence). V dropped 11 bases and J dropped 4; count of bases not matched to a gene: 3. This CDR3 is 12 amino acids long.